This TCR beta chain appears in the sequencing data of a study of T cell changes during pregnancy in multiple sclerosis. Repertoires were generated with immunoSEQ multiplex PCR, while TCRdb's copy carries only in-frame clones and drops some. This table has 60,000 to 70,000 clones, 90% to 95% appearing once. From germline, CDR1 is ENHRY and CDR2 SYGVKD. The CDR3 covers 15 residues. V lost 3 bases to trimming and J lost 4 bases, with 13 bases between them. The rearrangement uses TRBV10-3 and TRBJ2-4, with a tentative D call TRBD1 (6 bases). The receptor was isolated from a female donor in good health, enrolled as a control in a pregnancy study. Source: peripheral blood, taken in the third trimester of pregnancy. The CDR3 sequence is CAISDLTGEKNIQYF. The CDR3 DNA is TGTGCCATCAGTGATTTGACAGGAGAGAAAAACATTCAGTACTTC.